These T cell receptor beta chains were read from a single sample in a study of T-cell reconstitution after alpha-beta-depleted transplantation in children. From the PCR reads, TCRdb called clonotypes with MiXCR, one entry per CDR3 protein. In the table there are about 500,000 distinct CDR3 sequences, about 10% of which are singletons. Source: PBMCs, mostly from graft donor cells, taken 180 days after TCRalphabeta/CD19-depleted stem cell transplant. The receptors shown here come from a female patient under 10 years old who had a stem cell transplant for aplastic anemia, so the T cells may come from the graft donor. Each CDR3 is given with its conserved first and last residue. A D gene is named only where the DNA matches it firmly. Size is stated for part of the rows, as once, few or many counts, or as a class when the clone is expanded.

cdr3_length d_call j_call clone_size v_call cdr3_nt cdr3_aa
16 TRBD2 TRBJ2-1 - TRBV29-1 TGCAGCGTTGAGCCTAGCGGGAGATCTGGTTACAATGAGCAGTTCTTC CSVEPSGRSGYNEQFF
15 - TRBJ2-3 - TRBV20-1 TGCAGTGCTAGAGATTTTGGACCACTCTTAGATACGCAGTATTTT CSARDFGPLLDTQYF
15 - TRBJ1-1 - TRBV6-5 TGTGCCAGCAGTTACTCGATGGGGCTGAACACTGAAGCTTTCTTT CASSYSMGLNTEAFF
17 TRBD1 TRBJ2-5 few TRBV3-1 TGTGCCAGCAGCCAAGATGGGCCAGGGGGAAGGGGAGAGACCCAGTACTTC CASSQDGPGGRGETQYF
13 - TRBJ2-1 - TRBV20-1 TGCAGTCCCTTTTCCCCCGGGCCCAATGAGCAGTTCTTC CSPFSPGPNEQFF
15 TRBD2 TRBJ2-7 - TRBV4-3 TGCGCCAGCAGCCAAAGACTAGCGGGCATGGACGAGCAGTACTTC CASSQRLAGMDEQYF
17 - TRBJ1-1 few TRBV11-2 TGTGCCAGCAGCTCGAACGCCCACGTTACAGCGAACACTGAAGCTTTCTTT CASSSNAHVTANTEAFF
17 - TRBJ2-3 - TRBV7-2 TGTGCCAGCAGCTTGCTCCCGGACTCCTCTTTCACAGATACGCAGTATTTT CASSLLPDSSFTDTQYF
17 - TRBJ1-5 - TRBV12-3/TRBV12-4 TGTGCCAGCAGGCTTATTGGGCGGAACGGCAGCAATCAGCCCCAGCATTTT CASRLIGRNGSNQPQHF
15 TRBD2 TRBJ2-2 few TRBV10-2 TGCGCCAGCACCGGACTAGCGGGAGTCACCGGGGAGCTGTTTTTT CASTGLAGVTGELFF
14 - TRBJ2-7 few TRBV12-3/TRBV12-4 TGTGCCAGCAGTTTCGTGATGGGGACCTACGAGCAGTACTTC CASSFVMGTYEQYF
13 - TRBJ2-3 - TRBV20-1 TGCAGCTCGGCTGGGGTGGGAACGAGTACGCAGTATTTT CSSAGVGTSTQYF
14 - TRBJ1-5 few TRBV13 TGTGCCAGCAGATTAAGGGGCGTCAATCAGCCCCAGCATTTT CASRLRGVNQPQHF
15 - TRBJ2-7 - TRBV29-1 TGCAGCGTTGAAGTCGGAGTCATACGTGGCTACGAGCAGTACTTC CSVEVGVIRGYEQYF
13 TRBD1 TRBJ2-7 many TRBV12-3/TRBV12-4 TGTGCCAGCAGTCAGAGGGGGCTCGGGGAGCAGTACTTC CASSQRGLGEQYF
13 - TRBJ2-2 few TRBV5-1 TGCGCCAGCAGGGCCCAAGGCACCGGGGAGCTGTTTTTT CASRAQGTGELFF
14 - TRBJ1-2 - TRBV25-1 TGTGCCAGCAGTGCGACAGCGAGCAACTATGGCTACACCTTC CASSATASNYGYTF
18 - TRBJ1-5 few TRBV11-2 TGTGCCAGCAGCTTATTTCCAGGGGCTACTCCTATCAATCAGCCCCAGCATTTT CASSLFPGATPINQPQHF
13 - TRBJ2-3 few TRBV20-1 TGCAGTGCTAGTTGGCGGAGCACAGATACGCAGTATTTT CSASWRSTDTQYF
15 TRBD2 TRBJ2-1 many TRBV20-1 TGCAGTGCTCCAGTGAAAAGCGGGGCCTACAATGAGCAGTTCTTC CSAPVKSGAYNEQFF
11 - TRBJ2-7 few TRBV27 TGTGCCAGGGCAGGCCCCTACGAGCAGTACTTC CARAGPYEQYF
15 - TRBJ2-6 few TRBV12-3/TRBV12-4 TGTGCCAGCACTCCTTCGGACTCTGGGGCCAACGTCCTGACTTTC CASTPSDSGANVLTF
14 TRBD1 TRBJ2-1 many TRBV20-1 TGCAGTGCTAAATGGGCAGGGGGCTGGGATGAGCAGTTCTTC CSAKWAGGWDEQFF
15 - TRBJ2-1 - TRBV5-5 TGTGCCAGCAGCTTGTACCAGGGCCCCTACAATGAGCAGTTCTTC CASSLYQGPYNEQFF
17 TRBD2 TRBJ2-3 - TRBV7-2 TGTGCCAGCAGCCCCGCTTCCAGCGGGAGGGGGATAGATACGCAGTATTTT CASSPASSGRGIDTQYF
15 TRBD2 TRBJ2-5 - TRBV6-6 TGTGCCAGCAGGGGGAGGGATCTCTACCAAGAGACCCAGTACTTC CASRGRDLYQETQYF
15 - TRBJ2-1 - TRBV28 TGTGCCAGCAGTTTAAGGGCCCCATACTACAATGAGCAGTTCTTC CASSLRAPYYNEQFF
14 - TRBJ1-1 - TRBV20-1 TGCAGTGCTAACCCTGGGGGGGTGGGCACTGAAGCTTTCTTT CSANPGGVGTEAFF
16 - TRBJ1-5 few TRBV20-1 TGCAGTGCTAGACCTTCACCGGGACCCCTGGGAGAGCCCCAGCATTTT CSARPSPGPLGEPQHF
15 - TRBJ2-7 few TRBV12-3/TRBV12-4 TGTGCCAGCAGTTTATCCAGAATCGTCTCCTACGAGCAGTACTTC CASSLSRIVSYEQYF
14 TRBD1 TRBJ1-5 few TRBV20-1 TGCAGTGCTAGAGGTTGGACAGGGTTACCGGCCCAGCATTTT CSARGWTGLPAQHF
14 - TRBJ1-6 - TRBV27 TGTGCCAGCAAGAATGGCCTCGGGGATTCACCCCTCCACTTT CASKNGLGDSPLHF
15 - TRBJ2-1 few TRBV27 TGTGCCAGCAAAATGCCGGGCCGATATAGGGATGAGCAGTTCTTC CASKMPGRYRDEQFF
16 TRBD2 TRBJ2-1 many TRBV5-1 TGCGCCAGCAGCTTGAGGGGGACTAGTCAATACAATGAGCAGTTCTTC CASSLRGTSQYNEQFF
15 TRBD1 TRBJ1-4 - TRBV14 TGTGCCAGCAGCCGGAGGCCAGGGGGTTGGGAAAAACTGTTTTTT CASSRRPGGWEKLFF
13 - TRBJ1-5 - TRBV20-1 TGCAGTGCTAGGATCGGCGGGCCTTCGCCCCAGCATTTT CSARIGGPSPQHF
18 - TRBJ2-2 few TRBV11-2 TGTGCCAGCAGCTTATTGCCCGGGTCCCCAGTGAGCACCGGGGAGCTGTTTTTT CASSLLPGSPVSTGELFF
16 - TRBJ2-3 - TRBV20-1 TGCAGTGCTAGTAAGACTGAGTTAGGGTATACAGATACGCAGTATTTT CSASKTELGYTDTQYF
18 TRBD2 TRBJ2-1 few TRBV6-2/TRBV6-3 TGTGCCAGCTCTCCACGGGCGGGCGGGAGAAAGGGTTACAATGAGCAGTTCTTC CASSPRAGGRKGYNEQFF
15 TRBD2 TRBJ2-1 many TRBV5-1 TGCGCCAGCAGTTTTCGGGAGGGCCTGAACAATGAGCAGTTCTTC CASSFREGLNNEQFF
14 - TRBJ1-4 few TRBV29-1 TGCAGCGTTGGGCGGGCGGCAGGGGATGAAAAACTGTTTTTT CSVGRAAGDEKLFF
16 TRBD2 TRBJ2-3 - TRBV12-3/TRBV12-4 TGTGCCAGCAGTATTCGACTAGCGGGAGGGACAGATACGCAGTATTTT CASSIRLAGGTDTQYF
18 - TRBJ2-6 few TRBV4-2 TGTGCCAGCAGCCAAGATAGACCCGGGGGATCTGGGGCCAACGTCCTGACTTTC CASSQDRPGGSGANVLTF
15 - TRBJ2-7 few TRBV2 TGTGCCAGCAGCGATGACGGAGCGAGCTCCTACGAGCAGTACTTC CASSDDGASSYEQYF
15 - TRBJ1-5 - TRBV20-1 TGCAGTGCTAGAGACACTCGCGGGGCTGTTCAGCCCCAGCATTTT CSARDTRGAVQPQHF
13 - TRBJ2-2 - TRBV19 TGTGCCAGTAGCGGACTATCGGGCGGGGAGCTGTTTTTT CASSGLSGGELFF
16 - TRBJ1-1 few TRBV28 TGTGCCAGCAGTTTTCCCGCTCCACGTTCAGATACTGAAGCTTTCTTT CASSFPAPRSDTEAFF
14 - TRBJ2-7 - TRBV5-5 TGTGCCAGCAGCTTGGAACAGGGTCTGAGTGAGCAGTACTTC CASSLEQGLSEQYF
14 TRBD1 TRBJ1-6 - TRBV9 TGTGCCAGCAGCGGGGACAGGGGGGATTCACCCCTCCACTTT CASSGDRGDSPLHF
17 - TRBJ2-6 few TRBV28 TGTGCCAGCTTGGACGGACGGATGTTCTCTGGGGCCAACGTCCTGACTTTC CASLDGRMFSGANVLTF
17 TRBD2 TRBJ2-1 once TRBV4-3 TGCGCCAGCAGCCCCCGAGGGGCGACTAGCGGTTACAATGAGCAGTTCTTC CASSPRGATSGYNEQFF
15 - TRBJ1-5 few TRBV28 TGTGCCAGCAGCGCCCGGGACGGGGGCAATCAGCCCCAGCATTTT CASSARDGGNQPQHF
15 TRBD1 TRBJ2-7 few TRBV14 TGTGCCAGCAGCCTTCGACAGGGGTCCCCCTACGAGCAGTACTTC CASSLRQGSPYEQYF
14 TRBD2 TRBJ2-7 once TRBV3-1 TGTGCCAGCAGCCAAGATCCGGGGGGCTACGAGCAGTACTTC CASSQDPGGYEQYF
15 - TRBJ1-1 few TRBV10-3 TGTGCCATCAGTGAGTCTACGGGGGCGCGGAATGAAGCTTTCTTT CAISESTGARNEAFF